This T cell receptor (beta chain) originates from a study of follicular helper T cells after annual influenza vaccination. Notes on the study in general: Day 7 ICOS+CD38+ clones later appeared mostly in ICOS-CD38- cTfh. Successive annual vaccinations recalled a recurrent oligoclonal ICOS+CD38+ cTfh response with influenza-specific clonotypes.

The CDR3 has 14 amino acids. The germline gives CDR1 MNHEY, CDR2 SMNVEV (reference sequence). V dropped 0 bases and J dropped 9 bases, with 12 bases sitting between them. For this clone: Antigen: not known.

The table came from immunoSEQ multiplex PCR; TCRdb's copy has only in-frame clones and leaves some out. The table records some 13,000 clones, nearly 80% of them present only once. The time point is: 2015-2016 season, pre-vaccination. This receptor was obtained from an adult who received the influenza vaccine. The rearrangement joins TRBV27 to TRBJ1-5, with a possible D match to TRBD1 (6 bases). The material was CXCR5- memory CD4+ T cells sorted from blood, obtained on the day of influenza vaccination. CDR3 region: CASSLSGGRRPQHF. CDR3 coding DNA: TGTGCCAGCAGTTTATCGGGGGGCCGGCGGCCCCAGCATTTT.